A selection of T cell receptor beta chains follows, all from one sample in a study of cytomegalovirus exposure and HLA in healthy donors. Libraries were prepared by immunoSEQ multiplex PCR; TCRdb keeps only in-frame clonotypes and omits some of them. The sample has under 150,000 clones, around four fifths seen once. The sequenced sample was PBMCs. These receptor sequences come from a woman aged 40 to 55 in good health and CMV-seronegative. CDR3s include the opening cysteine and the closing phenylalanine or tryptophan. The D gene is left open where the match is weak. Only some rows state a clone size, as once, few, many or a class for expanded clones.

d_call j_call clone_size v_call cdr3_aa cdr3_nt
TRBD1 TRBJ1-2 . TRBV6-1 CASRMGQYNYGYTF TGTGCCAGCAGGATGGGACAGTATAACTATGGCTACACCTTC
. TRBJ1-1 . TRBV16 CASSRQGPMNTEAFF TGTGCCAGCTCTAGGCAGGGGCCCATGAACACTGAAGCTTTCTTT
TRBD1 TRBJ2-7 few TRBV19 CASSLTGGPIEQYF TGTGCCAGTAGTTTGACAGGGGGGCCTATCGAGCAGTACTTC
TRBD1 TRBJ1-1 . TRBV13 CASSLAGGGAFF TGTGCCAGCAGCTTAGCAGGGGGCGGAGCTTTCTTT
. TRBJ2-1 . TRBV29-1 CSVASGASEQFF TGCAGCGTTGCTTCTGGGGCCAGTGAGCAGTTCTTC
TRBD2 TRBJ2-7 few TRBV5-1 CASSLATSVYEQYF TGCGCCAGCAGCTTGGCCACTAGCGTCTACGAGCAGTACTTC
. TRBJ2-2 . TRBV4-1 CASSQETGVTGELFF TGCGCCAGCAGCCAAGAAACAGGTGTCACCGGGGAGCTGTTTTTT
. TRBJ1-5 . TRBV28 CASRGDSSQHF TGTGCCAGCAGGGGCGACAGTTCCCAGCATTTT
. TRBJ1-6 . TRBV5-6 CASSLQTGSSYNSPLHF TGTGCCAGCAGCTTGCAAACAGGGAGCTCCTATAATTCACCCCTCCACTTT
TRBD1 TRBJ1-1 . TRBV29-1 CSVETGQGRYLF TGCAGCGTTGAAACGGGACAGGGCCGATACCTCTTT
. TRBJ2-7 few TRBV11-3 CASSIGQSSYEQYF TGTGCCAGCAGCATCGGACAGTCCTCCTACGAGCAGTACTTC
. TRBJ1-1 few TRBV28 CASSPPGQLALNTEAFF TGTGCCAGCAGTCCCCCAGGGCAGTTGGCTTTAAACACTGAAGCTTTCTTT
TRBD1 TRBJ2-7 few TRBV6-5 CASRPVRQGPYEQYF TGTGCCAGCCGACCCGTTAGACAGGGCCCCTACGAGCAGTACTTC
TRBD1 TRBJ2-3 . TRBV4-3 CASSRDLRGRTGLLTDTQYF TGCGCCAGCAGCCGGGACCTCCGTGGGAGGACAGGGCTCCTCACAGATACGCAGTATTTT
TRBD2 TRBJ2-1 . TRBV6-5 CASSYIRGGRNNEQFF TGTGCCAGCAGTTACATTCGCGGGGGGAGGAACAATGAGCAGTTCTTC
. TRBJ2-3 . TRBV5-1 CASSLPSGTDTQYF TGCGCCAGCAGCTTGCCTAGCGGCACAGATACGCAGTATTTT
. TRBJ1-2 . TRBV9 CASSVGGRNYGYTF TGTGCCAGCAGCGTAGGCGGCAGAAACTATGGCTACACCTTC
. TRBJ1-2 few TRBV29-1 CSGLTGDGYTF TGCAGCGGCCTGACAGGTGATGGCTACACCTTC
. TRBJ1-2 . TRBV2 CASSVQGPTRGYTF TGTGCCAGCAGTGTGCAGGGCCCCACGAGAGGCTACACCTTC
. TRBJ1-2 . TRBV7-6 CASSLRQDYGYTF TGTGCCAGCAGCTTACGGCAGGACTATGGCTACACCTTC
. TRBJ1-2 . TRBV5-8 CASSLNEVSGYTF TGTGCCAGCAGCTTGAATGAAGTTAGCGGCTACACCTTC
. TRBJ2-1 . TRBV7-8 CASNDRHNEQFF TGTGCCAGCAATGACAGACACAATGAGCAGTTCTTC
TRBD2 TRBJ2-5 few TRBV19 CASSILAGRETQYF TGTGCCAGTAGTATCCTAGCGGGGCGAGAGACCCAGTACTTC
. TRBJ1-1 . TRBV5-1 CASSFFDRFVNTEAFF TGCGCCAGCAGCTTCTTCGACAGGTTCGTGAACACTGAAGCTTTCTTT
. TRBJ1-5 . TRBV6-1 CASSLSGSRKPQHF TGTGCCAGCAGCCTATCTGGTTCTAGGAAGCCCCAGCATTTT
. TRBJ1-2 once TRBV7-6 CASSNTAAYGYTF TGTGCCAGCAGCAACACAGCAGCCTATGGCTACACCTTC
. TRBJ1-2 . TRBV2 CASSVYTGVHGYTF TGTGCCAGCAGTGTGTACACAGGTGTTCATGGCTACACCTTC
TRBD1 TRBJ1-3 . TRBV5-6 CASSYRDSLSGNTIYF TGTGCCAGCAGCTATAGGGACAGCCTCTCTGGAAACACCATATATTTT
TRBD2 TRBJ2-1 . TRBV6-6 CASSAAGGEQFF TGTGCCAGCAGCGCGGCGGGGGGTGAGCAGTTCTTC
TRBD1 TRBJ1-1 . TRBV9 CASSVAEQGANTEAFF TGTGCCAGCAGCGTAGCGGAACAGGGGGCAAACACTGAAGCTTTCTTT
TRBD1 TRBJ1-1 . TRBV7-3 CASSLDRVNTEAFF TGTGCCAGCAGCTTAGACAGGGTGAACACTGAAGCTTTCTTT
. TRBJ1-1 few TRBV10-3 CAIRRDLNTEAFF TGTGCCATCAGGAGGGACTTAAATACTGAAGCTTTCTTT
. TRBJ2-5 . TRBV6-5 CASRRGQSYKETQYF TGTGCCAGCAGACGAGGACAGTCCTATAAAGAGACCCAGTACTTC
. TRBJ2-7 . TRBV7-9 CASSRADGRQQYF TGTGCCAGCAGCCGTGCGGATGGTCGGCAGCAGTACTTC
TRBD2 TRBJ2-2 . TRBV5-6 CASRAGGSGELFF TGTGCCAGCAGAGCGGGGGGCTCCGGGGAGCTGTTTTTT
TRBD1 TRBJ1-1 few TRBV4-3 CASSQTGATEAFF TGCGCCAGCAGCCAAACAGGGGCCACTGAAGCTTTCTTT
. TRBJ2-7 . TRBV12-5 CASGLVGGGYEQYF TGTGCTAGTGGTTTGGTAGGTGGAGGCTACGAGCAGTACTTC
. TRBJ1-5 . TRBV5-4 CASSLGPSRDNQPQHF TGTGCCAGCAGCTTGGGGCCCTCCCGGGACAATCAGCCCCAGCATTTT
. TRBJ2-1 . TRBV5-1 CASSFETAEYNEQFF TGCGCCAGCAGCTTCGAGACAGCAGAATACAATGAGCAGTTCTTC
. TRBJ2-7 . TRBV4-1 CASSQGNTGGAKYEQYF TGCGCCAGCAGCCAAGGGAATACTGGGGGGGCGAAATACGAGCAGTACTTC
TRBD2 TRBJ2-5 . TRBV7-3 CASSTELAGDFQETQYF TGTGCCAGCAGCACTGAACTAGCGGGGGATTTCCAAGAGACCCAGTACTTC
TRBD1 TRBJ2-7 few TRBV10-3 CAISTDRGSSYEQYF TGTGCCATCAGCACGGACAGGGGATCGTCCTACGAGCAGTACTTC
TRBD1 TRBJ1-1 . TRBV2 CASSDTGVNTEAFF TGTGCCAGCAGTGACACAGGGGTAAACACTGAAGCTTTCTTT
TRBD2 TRBJ2-1 few TRBV29-1 CSVALLAGDNEQFF TGCAGCGTTGCTTTACTAGCGGGGGACAATGAGCAGTTCTTC
TRBD1 TRBJ1-6 few TRBV10-2 CASSGQGKNSPLHF TGCGCCAGCAGTGGACAGGGTAAAAATTCACCCCTCCACTTT
TRBD2 TRBJ2-5 once TRBV7-2 CASSKRGGGETQYF TGTGCCAGCAGCAAGCGGGGGGGAGGTGAGACCCAGTACTTC
. TRBJ1-2 . TRBV5-8 CASSRTANYGYTF TGTGCCAGCAGCCGTACAGCTAACTATGGCTACACCTTC
TRBD2 TRBJ2-1 . TRBV7-9 CAHAGLGGAAYNEQFF TGTGCTCACGCGGGGCTCGGGGGGGCCGCCTACAATGAGCAGTTCTTC
. TRBJ1-1 once TRBV30 CAWSEWALNTEAFF TGTGCCTGGAGTGAATGGGCCTTGAACACTGAAGCTTTCTTT
TRBD1 TRBJ1-2 . TRBV27 CASRSTGGDFDGYTF TGTGCCAGCAGGTCCACAGGGGGCGATTTTGATGGCTACACCTTC
. TRBJ1-1 once TRBV5-1 CASSLSGDTEAFF TGCGCCAGCAGCTTGTCAGGTGACACTGAAGCTTTCTTT
TRBD1 TRBJ2-5 many TRBV6-1 CASIRDRGLETQYF TGTGCCAGCATCCGGGACAGGGGGTTGGAGACCCAGTACTTC
. TRBJ2-3 . TRBV20-1 CSARFSDTQYF TGCAGTGCTAGGTTTAGCGATACGCAGTATTTT